Here is one T cell receptor (beta chain) with its context. Its antigen remains unidentified. The data belong to a study of cytomegalovirus exposure and HLA in healthy donors. Study-wide results and limits: TCR beta sequences reportedly predicted most subjects' HLA-A and HLA-B alleles accurately. Later analysis identified 16,000 or so TCR beta sequences associated with HLA alleles, using a false discovery rate threshold of 0.05. A later analysis found common viral pathogens apparently linked to several of the most significant clusters.

Primers: 60 Vbeta forward and 13 Jbeta reverse. TCRdb keeps only in-frame clones here, not all; method: immunoSEQ multiplex PCR. The repertoire has about 220,000 clones, roughly 84% of them found once; the top ten carry roughly 0.7%. Specimen: PBMCs. This TCR came from a boy under 10 years old in good health and CMV-seronegative.

The DNA for the CDR3 is TGTGCCAGCACCTCCGGGACAGGAACCTACGAGCAGTACTTC. Its protein is CASTSGTGTYEQYF. The V gene is TRBV6-5, the J gene TRBJ2-7, with 8 bases identical to TRBD1. This CDR3 has 14 residues. With 7 bases clipped from V and 2 bases from J, the junction kept 7 bases outside the gene matches. CDR1 is MNHEY, CDR2 SVGAGI, per germline.